This section outlines one TCR beta chain sequence together with its context. The sample comes from a study of T cell responses to AZD1222 COVID-19 vaccine. Measured with immunoSEQ multiplex PCR; TCRdb has only the in-frame clones, and not every one. The profile shows roughly 100,000 clones, 75% to 95% of them singletons. The CDR3 totals 13 residues. Trimming removed 4 bases from V and 6 bases from J, with 7 bases in between. Germline CDR1 and CDR2: SGHAT and FQNNGV. Sequencing was performed on peripheral blood, taken on day 0 of AZD1222 vaccination. This sequence joins TRBV11-2 and TRBJ1-6; D is unresolved. The sequence was obtained from an adult in good health. CDR3 bases: TGTGCCAGCAGCTCGATCCCTAATTCACCCCTCCACTTT. Its protein is CASSSIPNSPLHF.